This TCR beta chain was captured by sequencing in a study of beta chain features in type 1 diabetes. The whole isolated RNA underwent reverse transcription, so sequencing captured expressed TCRB transcripts. Some clones are missing from TCRdb's copy, which holds only in-frame ones; the method was immunoSEQ multiplex PCR. The repertoire holds around 44,000 clones, 51% seen once, with 2.1% in the top ten. The sequence derives from a woman between 18 and 29 years old in good health. What was sequenced was Tregs from blood.

CDR3 residues: CSAKTGFQETQYF. The CDR3 bases are TGCAGCGCGAAAACAGGGTTCCAAGAGACCCAGTACTTC. This sequence joins TRBV29-1 and TRBJ2-5; weak D call: TRBD1 (6 bases). Germline V lookup: CDR1 SQVTM, CDR2 ANQGSEA. CDR3 length: 13 amino acids. Trimming removed 7 bases at V and 1 base at J, with 13 bases between.